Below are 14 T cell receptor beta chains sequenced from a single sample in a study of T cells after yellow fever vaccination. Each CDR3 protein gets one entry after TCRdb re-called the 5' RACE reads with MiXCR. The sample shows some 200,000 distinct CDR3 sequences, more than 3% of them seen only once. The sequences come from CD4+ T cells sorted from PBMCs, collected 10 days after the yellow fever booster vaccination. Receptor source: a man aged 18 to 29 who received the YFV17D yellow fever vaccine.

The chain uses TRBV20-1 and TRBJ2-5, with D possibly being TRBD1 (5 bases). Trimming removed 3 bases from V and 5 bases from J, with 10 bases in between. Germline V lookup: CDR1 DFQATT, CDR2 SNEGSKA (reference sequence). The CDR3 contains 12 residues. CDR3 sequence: CSARESGETQYF. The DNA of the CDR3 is TGCAGTGCTAGGGAATCAGGGGAGACCCAGTACTTC.

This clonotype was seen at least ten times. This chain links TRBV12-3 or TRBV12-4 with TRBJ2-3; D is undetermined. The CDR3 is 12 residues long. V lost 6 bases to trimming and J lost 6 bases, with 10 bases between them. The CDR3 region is CASSPDLDTQYF. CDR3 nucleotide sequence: TGTGCCAGCAGCCCCGACTTGGATACGCAGTATTTT.

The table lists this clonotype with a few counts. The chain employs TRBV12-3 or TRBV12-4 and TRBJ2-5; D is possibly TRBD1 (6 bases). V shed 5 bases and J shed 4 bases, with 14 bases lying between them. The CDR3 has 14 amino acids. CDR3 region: CASSPGQRGETQYF. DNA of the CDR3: TGTGCCAGCAGTCCGGGACAACGGGGAGAGACCCAGTACTTC.

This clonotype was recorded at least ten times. CDR3 coding DNA: TGTGCCAGCCTCGTCCGCGATACGCAGTATTTT. Translation gives CASLVRDTQYF. The V gene is TRBV28, the J gene TRBJ2-3, with D uncertain. Germline V gene data show CDR1 as MDHEN and CDR2 as SYDVKM. The germline V and J ends were trimmed by 8 bases and 6 bases, with 9 bases remaining between them. The CDR3 is 11 residues long.

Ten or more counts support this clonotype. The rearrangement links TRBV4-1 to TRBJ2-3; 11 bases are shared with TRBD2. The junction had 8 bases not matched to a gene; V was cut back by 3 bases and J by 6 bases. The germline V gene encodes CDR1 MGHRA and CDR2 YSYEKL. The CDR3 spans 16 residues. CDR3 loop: CASSQWTSGSRDTQYF. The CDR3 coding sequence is TGCGCCAGCAGCCAGTGGACTAGCGGGTCGAGGGATACGCAGTATTTT.

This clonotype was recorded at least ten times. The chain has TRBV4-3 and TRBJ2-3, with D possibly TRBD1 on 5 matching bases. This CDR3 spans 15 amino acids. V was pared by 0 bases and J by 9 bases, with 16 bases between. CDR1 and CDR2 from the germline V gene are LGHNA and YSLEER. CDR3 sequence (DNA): TGCGCCAGCAGCCAAGACCCCCCGCCCAGGGCGACGCAGTATTTT. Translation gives CASSQDPPPRATQYF.

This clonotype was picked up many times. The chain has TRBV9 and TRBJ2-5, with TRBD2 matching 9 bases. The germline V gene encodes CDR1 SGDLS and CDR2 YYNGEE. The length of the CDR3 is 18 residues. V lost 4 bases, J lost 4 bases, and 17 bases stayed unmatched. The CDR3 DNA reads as TGTGCCAGCAGCCTCTCGGCGGGGGTAGCGGGGGTCCTAGAGACCCAGTACTTC. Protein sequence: CASSLSAGVAGVLETQYF. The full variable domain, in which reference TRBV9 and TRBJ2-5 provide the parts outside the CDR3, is DSGVTQTPKHLITATGQRVTLRCSPRSGDLSVYWYQQSLDQGLQFLIQYYNGEERAKGNILERFSAQQFPDLHSELNLSSLELGDSALYFCASSLSAGVAGVLETQYFGPGTRLLVL.

CDR3 DNA: TGTGCCAGCAGTCCCTCAGGGACAGGAACCTACGAGCAGTACTTC. As protein: CASSPSGTGTYEQYF. The chain carries TRBV6-5 and TRBJ2-7; TRBD1 aligns across 8 bases. The CDR3 sequence is 15 residues long. Germline V lookup: CDR1 MNHEY, CDR2 SVGAGI. The J segment lost 2 bases and the V segment lost 5 bases, leaving 8 bases of the junction unmatched.

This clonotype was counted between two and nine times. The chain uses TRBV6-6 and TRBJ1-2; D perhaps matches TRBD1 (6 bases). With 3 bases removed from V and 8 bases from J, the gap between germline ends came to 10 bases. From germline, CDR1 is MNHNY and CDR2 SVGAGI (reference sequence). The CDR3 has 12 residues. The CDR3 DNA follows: TGTGCCAGCAGTTATCGGGGGGGCGGCTACACCTTC. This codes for CASSYRGGGYTF.

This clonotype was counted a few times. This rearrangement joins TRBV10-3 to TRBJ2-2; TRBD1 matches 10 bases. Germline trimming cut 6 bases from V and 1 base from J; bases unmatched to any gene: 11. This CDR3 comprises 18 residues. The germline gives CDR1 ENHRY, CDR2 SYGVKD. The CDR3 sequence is CAIRPGQGRRGNTGELFF. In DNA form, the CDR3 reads TGTGCCATCAGACCGGGACAGGGGAGACGGGGGAACACCGGGGAGCTGTTTTTT.

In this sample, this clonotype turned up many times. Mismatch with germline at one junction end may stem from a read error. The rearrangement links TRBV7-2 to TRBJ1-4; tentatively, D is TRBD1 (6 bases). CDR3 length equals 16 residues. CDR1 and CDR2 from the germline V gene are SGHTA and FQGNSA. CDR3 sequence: CASSSWGRRKNEILFF. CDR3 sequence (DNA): TGTGCCAGCAGCTCTTGGGGGCGACGGAAAAATGAAATACTGTTTTTT.

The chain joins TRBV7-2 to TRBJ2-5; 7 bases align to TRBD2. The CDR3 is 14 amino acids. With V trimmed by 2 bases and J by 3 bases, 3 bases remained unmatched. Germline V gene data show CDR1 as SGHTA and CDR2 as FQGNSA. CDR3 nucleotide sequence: TGTGCCAGCAGCTTACGCAGCGGGGAAGAGACCCAGTACTTC. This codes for CASSLRSGEETQYF.

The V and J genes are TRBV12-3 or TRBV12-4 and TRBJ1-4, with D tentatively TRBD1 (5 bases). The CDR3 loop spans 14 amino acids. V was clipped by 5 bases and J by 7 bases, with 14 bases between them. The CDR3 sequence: CASSPLERGEKLFF. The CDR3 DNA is TGTGCCAGCAGTCCCCTAGAAAGGGGTGAAAAACTGTTTTTT.

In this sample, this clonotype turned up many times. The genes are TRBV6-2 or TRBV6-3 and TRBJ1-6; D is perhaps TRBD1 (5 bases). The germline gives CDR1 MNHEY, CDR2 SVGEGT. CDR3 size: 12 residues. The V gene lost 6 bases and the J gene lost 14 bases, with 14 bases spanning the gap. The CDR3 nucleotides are TGTGCCAGCAGCCATGCCAGGGCTACCCTCCACTTT. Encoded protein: CASSHARATLHF.